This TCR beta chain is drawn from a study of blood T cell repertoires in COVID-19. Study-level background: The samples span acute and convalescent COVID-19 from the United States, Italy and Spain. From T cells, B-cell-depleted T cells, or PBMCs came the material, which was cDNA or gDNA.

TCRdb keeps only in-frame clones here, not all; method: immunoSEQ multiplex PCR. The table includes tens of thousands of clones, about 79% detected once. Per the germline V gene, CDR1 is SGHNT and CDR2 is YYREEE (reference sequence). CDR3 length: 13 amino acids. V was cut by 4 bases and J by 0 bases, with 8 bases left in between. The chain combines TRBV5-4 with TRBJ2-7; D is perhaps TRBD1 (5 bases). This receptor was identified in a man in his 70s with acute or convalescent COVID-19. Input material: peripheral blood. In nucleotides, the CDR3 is TGTGCCAGCAGCCGACAGACCTCCTACGAGCAGTACTTC. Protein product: CASSRQTSYEQYF.